This T cell receptor beta chain was captured in a study of control samples from healthy donors and cancer patients (dated by TCRdb to 2018 to 2020). The table lists this clone with a count of one. It has no known antigen specificity. Per-base quality was not reported, and no clone a single base away is much larger than it. The CDR3 runs 15 residues from the cysteine to the phenylalanine. Only CDR3 DNA remains: 45 bases, in frame from the first base. CDR1 and CDR2 are read off the germline V gene (reference sequence) as DFQATT and SNEGSKA. Germline trimming amounts to 3 bases on V and 1 base on J, with 6 as the count of junction bases outside the gene matches. Library preparation was by the immunoSEQ multiplex PCR assay. TCRdb obtained this table from immuneACCESS and retained in-frame rearrangements with V and J assigned. These tables miss some clones; where compared with another copy, unresolved V genes account for less than half of the shortfall, and the remainder is unexplained. Across this sample there are about 140,000 clones, with 94% seen only once. 10% to 15% of the sample rests with the top ten.

The sequenced material came from blood. The V and J genes are TRBV20-1 and TRBJ2-1; TRBD2 matches 7 bases in the middle. The receptor was isolated from a man in his forties in good health. The sequenced DNA is TGCAGTGCTAGTATCAGCGGGAAGTCCTACAATGAGCAGTTCTTC. This translates into CSASISGKSYNEQFF.